Below, 20 T cell receptor beta chains from the same sample are listed, as sequenced in a study of PD-1 blockade in classical Hodgkin lymphoma. Time point meaning: newly diagnosed, previously untreated cHL patient sample. Magnetic negative selection of thawed PBMCs was the method by which CD4+ T cells were purified. This table comes from immunoSEQ multiplex PCR, and its TCRdb copy is limited to in-frame clones, with some not included. The data show fewer than 40,000 clones, approximately 90% seen once. Sample: CD4+ T cells from blood. The source of these receptors is a human donor with classical Hodgkin lymphoma.

The rearrangement joins TRBV27 to TRBJ2-1, with 8 nucleotides matching TRBD2. CDR1 and CDR2 from the germline V gene are MNHEY and SMNVEV (reference sequence). V shed 6 bases, J shed 4 bases, and the junction held 11 bases outside the gene matches. The CDR3 is 16 residues long. In nucleotides, the CDR3 is TGTGCCAGCAGACGTATCACTAGCGGAGGATACAATGAGCAGTTCTTC. It codes for CASRRITSGGYNEQFF.

J is TRBJ1-5 and V is TRBV7-8; D unresolved. CDR3 length: 15 amino acids. CDR1 is SGHVS and CDR2 is FQNEAQ in the germline V gene. V lost 1 base, J lost 0 bases, and 7 bases lay in between. This chain's CDR3 is CASSLGQYSNQPQHF. The DNA for the CDR3 is TGTGCCAGCAGCTTAGGGCAGTATAGCAATCAGCCCCAGCATTTT.

The chain uses TRBV2 and TRBJ2-3; D is undetermined. CDR3 length equals 17 residues. V was cut by 5 bases and J by 0 bases, with 18 bases left in between. From germline, CDR1 is SNHLY and CDR2 FYNNEI. This chain's CDR3 is CASSLPSRGSSTDTQYF. The CDR3 bases are TGTGCCAGCAGTCTCCCATCCCGCGGAAGTAGCACAGATACGCAGTATTTT.

This chain uses TRBV11-2 with TRBJ1-2, with D unresolved. Germline V gene lookup returns CDR1 SGHAT and CDR2 FQNNGV. CDR3 length: 11 amino acids. V was clipped by 2 bases and J by 11 bases, with 9 bases between them. CDR3 protein: CASSLSRVYTF. In nucleotides, the CDR3 is TGTGCCAGCAGCTTATCAAGGGTTTACACCTTC.

The gene calls are TRBV5-1 and TRBJ1-2; 7 nucleotides align to TRBD1. The germline V gene encodes CDR1 SGHRS and CDR2 YFSETQ. This CDR3 contains 16 residues. Trimming took 4 bases from V and 0 from J; bases not matched to a gene: 9. DNA for the CDR3: TGCGCCAGCAGCCCGAGGGCGACAGGGACTAACTATGGCTACACCTTC. This encodes CASSPRATGTNYGYTF. Full variable domain (outside the CDR3, taken from reference TRBV5-1 and TRBJ1-2): KAGVTQTPRYLIKTRGQQVTLSCSPISGHRSVSWYQQTPGQGLQFLFEYFSETQRNKGNFPGRFSGRQFSNSRSEMNVSTLELGDSALYLCASSPRATGTNYGYTFGSGTRLTVV.

CDR3 in amino acids: CASSLLQSTSGNTIYF. The CDR3 DNA sequence: TGCGCCAGCAGCTTGCTTCAGAGTACCTCTGGAAACACCATATATTTT. The chain links TRBV5-1 to TRBJ1-3, with unresolved D. Germline CDR1 is SGHRS and CDR2 is YFSETQ. Trimming cost V 1 base and J 0 bases, with 11 bases left between them. The CDR3 runs 16 residues.

This clone was picked up one time. This chain joins TRBV5-1 and TRBJ2-5; the match to TRBD1 covers 10 bases. The V segment lost 2 bases and the J segment 4 bases; nucleotides outside the gene matches: 2. The germline gives CDR1 SGHRS, CDR2 YFSETQ. The CDR3 totals 14 residues. The CDR3 coding sequence is TGCGCCAGCAGCTTTTGGGACAGGGGAGAGACCCAGTACTTC. This gives the protein CASSFWDRGETQYF. The full variable domain, rest sourced from reference TRBV5-1 and TRBJ2-5, is KAGVTQTPRYLIKTRGQQVTLSCSPISGHRSVSWYQQTPGQGLQFLFEYFSETQRNKGNFPGRFSGRQFSNSRSEMNVSTLELGDSALYLCASSFWDRGETQYFGPGTRLLVL.

V usage is TRBV10-3 and J usage is TRBJ2-2; D is possibly TRBD2 (6 bases). The CDR3 is 15 residues long. Germline CDR1 ENHRY, CDR2 SYGVKD. V was pared by 8 bases and J by 4 bases, with 17 bases between. The CDR3 sequence: CAIGTGTPSTGELFF. The DNA for the CDR3 is TGTGCCATCGGGACCGGGACTCCCTCCACCGGGGAGCTGTTTTTT.

The chain couples TRBV19 to TRBJ2-5; 8 positions match TRBD2. The CDR3 extends over 15 amino acids. The ends lost 4 bases at V and 4 bases at J; junction bases unmatched: 8. CDR1 LNHDA and CDR2 SQIVND come from the germline V gene (reference sequence). CDR3 bases: TGTGCCAGTAGTACAGGACGGGGGGGTAGAGAGACCCAGTACTTC. Translated, it gives CASSTGRGGRETQYF.

CDR3 nucleotide sequence: TGTGCCAGTAGTATAGGACGGACAGGGTATGAGGCTTTCTTT. Translation: CASSIGRTGYEAFF. The rearrangement uses TRBV19 and TRBJ1-1; TRBD1 aligns across 8 bases. V lost 1 base, J lost 11 bases, and 9 bases stayed unmatched. In germline, CDR1 is LNHDA, CDR2 SQIVND (reference sequence). The CDR3 extends over 14 amino acids.

The V gene is TRBV6-1, the J gene TRBJ2-6; 8 positions agree with TRBD1. V lost 10 bases to trimming and J lost 0 bases; unmatched junction nucleotides: 5. Per the germline V gene, CDR1 is MNHNS and CDR2 is SASEGT. The CDR3 loop spans 15 amino acids. The CDR3: CATWTGSSGANVLTF. The CDR3 DNA sequence: TGTGCCACCTGGACAGGGAGCTCTGGGGCCAACGTCCTGACTTTC.

This chain connects TRBV6-1 to TRBJ2-2; D not resolved. V dropped 1 base and J dropped 6 bases, with 18 bases sitting between them. Germline-derived CDR1 and CDR2 are MNHNS and SASEGT. The CDR3 is made up of 17 amino acids. CDR3 amino acids: CASSEDVLRWFAGELFF. The CDR3 region has the DNA TGTGCCAGCAGTGAAGATGTCCTTCGCTGGTTCGCCGGGGAGCTGTTTTTT.

The V and J genes are TRBV11-2 and TRBJ1-3, with D perhaps TRBD1 (6 bases). Germline CDR1 reads SGHAT; CDR2 reads FQNNGV. V lost 3 bases to trimming and J lost 2 bases, with 8 bases between them. The CDR3 extends over 14 amino acids. The CDR3 nucleotides are TGTGCCAGCAGCTTGGCAGGGGCTGGAAACACCATATATTTT. It encodes CASSLAGAGNTIYF.

The chain employs TRBV6-6 and TRBJ1-1, with 9 bases fitting TRBD1. CDR1 and CDR2 (germline): MNHNY, SVGAGI (reference sequence). This CDR3 is 13 amino acids long. V shed 6 bases, J shed 5 bases, and the junction held 4 bases outside the gene matches. The CDR3 region has the DNA TGTGCCAGCAGCGGACAGGGGAGAACTGAAGCTTTCTTT. Translation gives CASSGQGRTEAFF.

This chain uses TRBV5-1 with TRBJ1-3, with TRBD1 as a possible D gene (5 bases). The CDR3 length is 15 residues. Trimming took 2 bases from V and 0 from J, leaving 9 bases between them. From germline, CDR1 is SGHRS and CDR2 YFSETQ. Here the CDR3 DNA reads TGCGCCAGCAGCTTAGACAGACTCTCTGGAAACACCATATATTTT. This codes for CASSLDRLSGNTIYF.

The gene calls are TRBV6-5 and TRBJ1-2, with D perhaps matching TRBD1 (5 bases). Trimming took off 5 bases at V and 7 bases at J, with 14 bases between the two ends. The CDR3 sequence is 13 residues long. Germline CDR1 reads MNHEY; CDR2 reads SVGAGI. CDR3 nucleotides: TGTGCCAGCAGTAGGGGATCGACCTCTGGCTACACCTTC. Translation gives CASSRGSTSGYTF.

This chain's CDR3 is CASSLGAGVGNQPQHF. Written as DNA, the CDR3 is TGTGCCAGCAGCTTGGGAGCCGGCGTGGGCAATCAGCCCCAGCATTTT. The chain is built from TRBV11-1 and TRBJ1-5; D gene unclear. V was cut by 3 bases and J by 2 bases, with 14 bases left in between. CDR1 SGHAT and CDR2 FQDESV come from the germline V gene (reference sequence). The CDR3 runs to 16 residues.

In its sample, this clone was seen once. This chain links TRBV7-2 with TRBJ1-1; D remains ambiguous. Trimming cost V 5 bases and J 0 bases, with 13 bases left between them. This CDR3 is built from 15 residues. In germline, CDR1 is SGHTA, CDR2 FQGNSA. This chain's CDR3 is CASSATDYMNTEAFF. CDR3 in DNA: TGTGCCAGCAGCGCGACGGACTATATGAACACTGAAGCTTTCTTT. Drawing the rest from reference TRBV7-2 and TRBJ1-1, the complete variable domain is GAGVSQSPSNKVTEKGKDVELRCDPISGHTALYWYRQSLGQGLEFLIYFQGNSAPDKSGLPSDRFSAERTGGSVSTLTIQRTQQEDSAVYLCASSATDYMNTEAFFGQGTRLTVV.

The chain is built from TRBV7-2 and TRBJ1-6; a possible D gene is TRBD1 (5 bases). From germline, CDR1 is SGHTA and CDR2 FQGNSA. Trimming took off 6 bases at V and 14 bases at J, with 23 bases between the two ends. The CDR3 consists of 15 residues. For the CDR3, the DNA is TGTGCCAGCAGTTTGGACGGCCTATCACAGGATACCCTCCACTTT. Its protein is CASSLDGLSQDTLHF.

The V and J genes are TRBV6-5 and TRBJ2-2, with 7 bases lining up with TRBD1. The CDR3 has 14 residues. V shed 7 bases, J shed 3 bases, and the junction held 5 bases outside the gene matches. Germline CDR1 is MNHEY and CDR2 is SVGAGI. CDR3 sequence reads: CASTRDSYTGELFF. The CDR3 nucleotides read TGTGCCAGCACCCGGGACAGCTACACCGGGGAGCTGTTTTTT.